This T cell receptor (beta chain) was captured in a study of blood T cells in healthy people across ages (dated by TCRdb to about 2015). At the level of the whole study: In model experiments, template switching captured roughly one uniquely barcoded TCR beta cDNA molecule for every two T cells. Using deep sequencing normalized with unique cDNA molecular identifiers, the study measured how TCR beta repertoire diversity changes with age. Four age groups were formed from the donors: young (average about 16 years), middle-aged (approximately 40), aged (about 62) and long-lived (approximately 78). Donors of different ages were randomly distributed across sequencing lanes to avoid experimental bias. The study analyzed two additional independent replicas of 1 million unique cDNA reads from the same blood draw for two donors, one aged 18 to 30 and one aged 80 or older. The investigation overall reported the following: Because the CMV infection status of the donors was unknown, age-related changes in expanded clonotypes may potentially have been confounded. Since profiling was done on bulk unsorted PBMCs, naive and antigen-experienced compartments could not be conclusively compared. The percentage of naive T cells measured by flow cytometry correlated strongly with observed TCR beta diversity. Compared with the aged group, the long-lived group had more naive CD4+ T cells, fewer expanded clones and increased TCR diversity, suggesting age selection. Total diversity estimates from one million sequenced T cells were considered lower bounds and underestimates. Observed TCR beta diversity per million T cells fell roughly linearly with age, and a significant reduction was already apparent by age roughly 40.

Systemically healthy Caucasian individuals from Russia, some 40 in total and aged about 6 to 100 years, were included as donors. Approximately 10 milliliters of peripheral blood were collected from each donor into EDTA-treated Vacutainer tubes. Ficoll-Paque density-gradient centrifugation was used to isolate PBMCs, with at least 6 million obtained per sample. Total RNA was extracted from PBMCs with Trizol reagent, with at least 5.5 micrograms obtained per sample. For every donor, flow cytometry on a PBMC aliquot measured the percentage of naive CD45RAhigh/CD27high T cells. Libraries came from 5' RACE. The instrument given in TCRdb is Illumina HiSeq 2500. The second PCR ran for roughly 7 to 12 cycles and used a J-beta primer mix along with a sample-barcoded 5' primer. A template-switch 5' adaptor carrying 12 random nucleotides introduced a unique molecular identifier onto each TCR beta cDNA molecule. At least 3 million CDR3-containing paired-end reads were obtained from each sample. The Mint cDNA synthesis kit, primed by a TRBC-specific oligonucleotide, was used to synthesize first-strand cDNA from all RNA. Following uracil-DNA glycosylase treatment, a first 18-cycle PCR with universal primers M1SS and BC2_uni_R was performed on all cDNA. The authors' pipeline ran thus. Each sample was normalized by randomly selecting 1 million high-quality reads, each carrying a distinct molecular identifier. Instead of being binned into consensus sequences, reads that shared molecular identifiers were thrown out. MiTCR, set to a Q25 quality threshold and the strictest error-elimination algorithm, was used for CDR3 identification, clonotype clustering and error correction. A nonparametric unseen species model with Euler transformation was used to estimate a lower bound on total TCR beta diversity. TCRdb cleaned the public reads at Q25 with fastp, built clones with MiXCR and kept in-frame beta chains. Each CDR3 protein appears once, grouped with its most common genes and DNA. The V and J calls come from TCRdb's annotation, not from the publication. Across this sample there are 650,000 to 800,000 distinct CDR3 sequences, with around two fifths seen only once. The ten most abundant clones make up roughly 18% of the sample.

Details on this clonotype: Its antigen is unknown. The sample holds no much larger clone one base away, and base qualities are not on file.

The V end loses 2 bases and the J end loses 0 bases, and a stretch of 16 bases separates them. For CDR1 and CDR2, the germline V gene (reference sequence) lists DFQATT and SNEGSKA. CDR3 length: 16 amino acids, cysteine to phenylalanine. The read is trimmed to its CDR3 DNA, 48 bases read in frame from base 1. The rearranged segments are TRBV20-1 and TRBJ2-5; the D gene is perhaps TRBD1, from 5 matching bases. This clonotype was sampled from a man between 60 and 70 years old in good health. Sequencing was done on a sample of blood. The nucleotide sequence reads as follows: TGCAGTGCTAGACCTACAGACAGAAGGTACCAAGAGACCCAGTACTTC. This is translated as CSARPTDRRYQETQYF.